The 24 T cell receptor beta chains given below trace back to one sample, sequenced in a study of cytomegalovirus exposure and HLA in healthy donors. The PCR was carried out with 60 Vbeta primers and 13 Jbeta primers. TCRdb's copy holds only in-frame clones and misses some; the assay was immunoSEQ multiplex PCR. In the table there are around 160,000 clones, roughly four fifths of which are singletons. Specimen: PBMCs. These receptors were collected from a man aged 45-65 years in good health and CMV-seropositive.

The chain joins TRBV19 to TRBJ2-1; 10 bases match TRBD2. J was trimmed by 6 bases and V by 2 bases; bases with no gene match: 4. The CDR3 runs to 15 residues. Germline V gene sequence: CDR1 LNHDA, CDR2 SQIVND (reference sequence). The CDR3 reads CASSIPSGRGNEQFF. DNA of the CDR3: TGTGCCAGTAGTATACCGAGCGGGAGGGGCAATGAGCAGTTCTTC.

Here the CDR3 DNA reads TGTGCCAGTAGTATACAGGGGGCGAGGGAGCTGTTTTTT. It yields the protein CASSIQGARELFF. The rearrangement joins TRBV19 to TRBJ2-2, with 8 bases fitting TRBD1. Trimming removed 2 bases from V and 9 bases from J; junction bases left unmatched: 2. Germline V gives CDR1 LNHDA, CDR2 SQIVND (reference sequence). There are 13 residues in the CDR3.

The rearrangement links TRBV19 to TRBJ1-1; a weak D match, TRBD1 (5 bases). Trimming took 3 bases from V and 4 from J, leaving 12 bases between them. There are 14 residues in the CDR3. The germline gives CDR1 LNHDA, CDR2 SQIVND (reference sequence). CDR3 amino acids: CASSMSRVSTEAFF. CDR3 bases: TGTGCCAGTAGTATGTCCAGGGTTAGCACTGAAGCTTTCTTT.

This CDR3 reads CASSLSGVGAPETQYF. DNA of the CDR3: TGTGCCAGCAGTTTATCCGGTGTGGGGGCCCCAGAGACCCAGTACTTC. The chain employs TRBV27 and TRBJ2-5; a possible D gene is TRBD1 (6 bases). The ends were cut back, 0 bases at V and 4 bases at J, with 15 bases in the middle. The CDR3 loop spans 16 amino acids. The germline V gene encodes CDR1 MNHEY and CDR2 SMNVEV (reference sequence).

The chain joins TRBV10-3 to TRBJ2-3; tentative D call: TRBD1 (6 bases). The V gene's germline CDR1 is ENHRY and CDR2 SYGVKD. The CDR3 length is 12 residues. V was cut by 8 bases and J by 3 bases, with 9 bases left in between. The CDR3 is CAISQGTDTQYF. CDR3 coding DNA: TGTGCCATCTCACAGGGAACAGATACGCAGTATTTT.

The chain carries TRBV9 and TRBJ2-1, with D possibly TRBD1 on 6 matching bases. This CDR3 has 16 amino acids. The germline V gene has CDR1 SGDLS and CDR2 YYNGEE. Trimming left V 4 bases short and J 0 bases short, with 14 bases between. CDR3 protein: CASSQQGLASYNEQFF. CDR3 bases: TGTGCCAGCAGCCAACAGGGCTTGGCCTCCTACAATGAGCAGTTCTTC.

This rearrangement joins TRBV19 to TRBJ1-6; 9 bases agree with TRBD1. This CDR3 contains 16 residues. J gave up 10 bases and V 4 bases, and 11 bases lay outside the gene matches. Germline-derived CDR1 and CDR2 are LNHDA and SQIVND (reference sequence). The CDR3, as DNA: TGTGCCAGTAGTAGCGGTAACAGGGGGCAAGGGTCACCCCTCCACTTT. Translated, it gives CASSSGNRGQGSPLHF.

The gene calls are TRBV4-3 and TRBJ2-2; TRBD2 aligns across 7 bases. The germline V gene encodes CDR1 LGHNA and CDR2 YSLEER. This CDR3 has 16 residues. Trimming removed 0 bases from V and 2 bases from J; junction bases left unmatched: 3. For the CDR3, the DNA is TGCGCCAGCAGCCAAGAACCGGGACTAAACACCGGGGAGCTGTTTTTT. This gives the protein CASSQEPGLNTGELFF.

V is TRBV19 and J is TRBJ2-3, with a possible D match to TRBD1 (6 bases). Trimming removed 1 base at V and 1 base at J, with 12 bases between. CDR3 size: 16 residues. CDR1 is LNHDA, CDR2 SQIVND, per germline (reference sequence). In nucleotides, the CDR3 is TGTGCCAGTAGTATAGTAAGGGGGATGGGCACAGATACGCAGTATTTT. This codes for CASSIVRGMGTDTQYF.

This chain connects TRBV27 to TRBJ1-2; possible D gene TRBD1, 6 bases. CDR1 is MNHEY, CDR2 SMNVEV, per germline (reference sequence). The V and J ends lost 6 bases and 7 bases respectively, with 9 bases between them. The CDR3 length is 11 residues. The CDR3 loop reads CASRAGVGYTF. DNA of the CDR3: TGTGCCAGCAGGGCAGGGGTTGGCTACACCTTC.

V gene TRBV10-3 combines with J gene TRBJ2-7; 8 bases map to TRBD2. V trimming: 8 bases; J trimming: 4 bases; junction bases outside the gene matches: 7. Germline V lookup: CDR1 ENHRY, CDR2 SYGVKD. There are 13 residues in the CDR3. The CDR3 loop reads CAIGSSGDYEQYF. CDR3 coding DNA: TGTGCCATCGGTAGTAGCGGGGATTACGAGCAGTACTTC.

V is TRBV29-1 and J is TRBJ2-1, with 7 bases aligning to TRBD2. This CDR3 contains 14 residues. Germline lookup yields CDR1 SQVTM and CDR2 ANQGSEA. Losses at the gene ends were 4 bases for V and 2 bases for J; bases not matched to a gene: 5. The CDR3, as DNA: TGCAGCGTTGCTAGGCTAGCGGCCTACAATGAGCAGTTCTTC. Protein product: CSVARLAAYNEQFF.

The chain has TRBV28 and TRBJ1-5; 7 bases align to TRBD1. The V and J ends lost 2 bases and 1 base, in that order; junction bases with no gene match: 5. This CDR3 comprises 16 residues. Germline CDR1 is MDHEN and CDR2 is SYDVKM. The CDR3 loop reads CASSLPQGQSNQPQHF. The CDR3 bases are TGTGCCAGCAGTTTACCACAGGGGCAGAGCAATCAGCCCCAGCATTTT.

V gene TRBV2 combines with J gene TRBJ2-7; D might be TRBD1 (6 bases). The CDR3 is 11 amino acids. V gave up 4 bases and J gave up 8 bases, with 9 bases separating them. Germline V gene lookup returns CDR1 SNHLY and CDR2 FYNNEI. CDR3 nucleotide sequence: TGTGCCAGCAGTGTTGGACAGAAGCAGTACTTC. Encoded protein: CASSVGQKQYF. The entire variable domain, with the rest obtained from reference TRBV2 and TRBJ2-7, is as follows: EPEVTQTPSHQVTQMGQEVILRCVPISNHLYFYWYRQILGQKVEFLVSFYNNEISEKSEIFDDQFSVERPDGSNFTLKIRSTKLEDSAMYFCASSVGQKQYFGPGTRLTVT.

The gene calls are TRBV13 and TRBJ1-4; D is undetermined. CDR3 length: 12 amino acids. The germline V gene has CDR1 PRHDT and CDR2 FYEKMQ (reference sequence). Trimming took 0 bases from V and 8 from J, leaving 4 bases between them. For the CDR3, the DNA is TGTGCCAGCAGCTTAGGGGGCGAAAAACTGTTTTTT. Its protein product is CASSLGGEKLFF.

CDR3 coding DNA: TGCGCCAGCAGCCAGCAGGGTCAAACCTACAATGAGCAGTTCTTC. Translation gives CASSQQGQTYNEQFF. The chain couples TRBV5-1 to TRBJ2-1; TRBD1 might be the D (5 bases). Germline lookup yields CDR1 SGHRS and CDR2 YFSETQ. The CDR3 has 15 residues. Trimming cost V 4 bases and J 2 bases, with 13 bases left between them.

This chain joins TRBV5-6 and TRBJ2-2; 9 positions match TRBD2. Per germline, CDR1 SGHDT and CDR2 YYEEEE. The CDR3 is 16 amino acids. V was clipped by 4 bases and J by 2 bases; unmatched bases: 6. CDR3 DNA: TGTGCCAGCAGCCCTAGCGGGACCCCAAACACCGGGGAGCTGTTTTTT. It yields the protein CASSPSGTPNTGELFF. The full variable domain, rest sourced from reference TRBV5-6 and TRBJ2-2, is DAGVTQSPTHLIKTRGQQVTLRCSPKSGHDTVSWYQQALGQGPQFIFQYYEEEERQRGNFPDRFSGHQFPNYSSELNVNALLLGDSALYLCASSPSGTPNTGELFFGEGSRLTVL.

In regard to this clone: Sequence at one end of the junction differs from germline and may be a read error. The genes are TRBV4-2 and TRBJ2-4; 7 nucleotides align to TRBD2. Germline CDR1 is LGHNA and CDR2 is YNFKEQ. The CDR3 loop spans 18 amino acids. CDR3 loop: CASNQESASGPGGNIQYF. The CDR3 bases are TGTGCCAGCAACCAAGAGTCAGCTAGCGGCCCCGGGGGAAACATTCAGTACTTC.

The chain is built from TRBV11-2 and TRBJ2-7; TRBD2 agrees at 12 bases. The germline V gene has CDR1 SGHAT and CDR2 FQNNGV. This CDR3 spans 13 amino acids. J lost 6 bases, V lost 5 bases, and 2 bases had no gene match. Here the CDR3 reads CASSQTSGSEQYF. In DNA form, the CDR3 reads TGTGCCAGCAGCCAGACTAGCGGGAGCGAGCAGTACTTC. The whole variable domain, remainder taken from reference TRBV11-2 and TRBJ2-7, is EAGVAQSPRYKIIEKRQSVAFWCNPISGHATLYWYQQILGQGPKLLIQFQNNGVVDDSQLPKDRFSAERLKGVDSTLKIQPAKLEDSAVYLCASSQTSGSEQYFGPGTRLTVT.

The gene calls are TRBV6-1 and TRBJ2-5, with TRBD1 identical over 9 bases. With 5 bases clipped from V and 1 base from J, the junction kept 5 bases outside the gene matches. CDR3 length: 15 residues. The germline V gene has CDR1 MNHNS and CDR2 SASEGT. CDR3: CASSPRDRAQETQYF. The CDR3 region has the DNA TGTGCCAGCAGTCCTCGGGACAGGGCCCAAGAGACCCAGTACTTC.

J is TRBJ1-2 and V is TRBV30, with 7 bases aligning to TRBD1. V trimming: 2 bases; J trimming: 6 bases; junction bases outside the gene matches: 9. This CDR3 has 14 residues. Looked up from germline, CDR1 is GTSNPN and CDR2 is SVGIG (reference sequence). CDR3 amino acids: CAWSPPFDRDGYTF. In DNA form, the CDR3 reads TGTGCCTGGAGTCCTCCATTTGACAGGGATGGCTACACCTTC.

This chain uses TRBV2 with TRBJ1-2; 8 positions agree with TRBD1. The V and J ends lost 2 bases and 2 bases, in that order; junction bases with no gene match: 4. CDR3 length: 15 residues. CDR1 is SNHLY, CDR2 FYNNEI, per germline. The chain's CDR3 is CASSEPRTGNYGYTF. In nucleotides, the CDR3 is TGTGCCAGCAGTGAACCCCGGACAGGGAACTATGGCTACACCTTC.

The chain uses TRBV7-2 and TRBJ2-3; TRBD2 matches 7 bases. This CDR3 spans 16 amino acids. V lost 1 base to trimming and J lost 5 bases; unmatched junction nucleotides: 9. CDR1 SGHTA and CDR2 FQGNSA come from the germline V gene. CDR3: CASSLGGAGVLDTQYF. Here the CDR3 DNA reads TGTGCCAGCAGCTTAGGAGGCGCGGGGGTTCTAGATACGCAGTATTTT.

This chain uses TRBV28 with TRBJ2-7; 11 bases map to TRBD1. The germline CDR1 and CDR2 sequences are MDHEN and SYDVKM. The CDR3 contains 16 residues. V shed 3 bases and J 4 bases; nucleotides not matched to a gene: 8. CDR3 sequence reads: CASSFRDRGRGYEQYF. Written as DNA, the CDR3 is TGTGCCAGCAGTTTTAGGGACAGGGGGAGAGGGTACGAGCAGTACTTC.